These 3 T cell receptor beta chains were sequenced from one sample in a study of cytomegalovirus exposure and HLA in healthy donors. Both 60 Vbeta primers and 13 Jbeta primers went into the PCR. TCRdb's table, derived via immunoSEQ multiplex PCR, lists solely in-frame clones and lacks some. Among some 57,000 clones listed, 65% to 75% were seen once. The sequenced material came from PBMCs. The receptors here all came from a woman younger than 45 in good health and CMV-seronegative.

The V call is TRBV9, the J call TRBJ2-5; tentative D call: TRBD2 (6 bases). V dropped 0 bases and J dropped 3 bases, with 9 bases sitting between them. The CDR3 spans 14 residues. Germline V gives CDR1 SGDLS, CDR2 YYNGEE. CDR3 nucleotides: TGTGCCAGCAGCGTAGGAGGGAGGAAAGAGACCCAGTACTTC. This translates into CASSVGGRKETQYF.

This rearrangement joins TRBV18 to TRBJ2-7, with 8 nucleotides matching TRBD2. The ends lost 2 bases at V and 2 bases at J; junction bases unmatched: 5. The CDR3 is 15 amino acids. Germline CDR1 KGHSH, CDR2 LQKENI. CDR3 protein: CASSPSSGSTYEQYF. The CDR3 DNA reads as TGTGCCAGCTCACCATCGAGCGGGAGTACCTACGAGCAGTACTTC.

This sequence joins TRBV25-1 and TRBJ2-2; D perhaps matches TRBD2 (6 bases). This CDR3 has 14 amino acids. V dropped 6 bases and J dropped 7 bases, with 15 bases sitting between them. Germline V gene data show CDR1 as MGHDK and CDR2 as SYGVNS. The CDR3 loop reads CASSAGTVHGELFF. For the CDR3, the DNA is TGTGCCAGCAGCGCTGGGACTGTCCACGGGGAGCTGTTTTTT.